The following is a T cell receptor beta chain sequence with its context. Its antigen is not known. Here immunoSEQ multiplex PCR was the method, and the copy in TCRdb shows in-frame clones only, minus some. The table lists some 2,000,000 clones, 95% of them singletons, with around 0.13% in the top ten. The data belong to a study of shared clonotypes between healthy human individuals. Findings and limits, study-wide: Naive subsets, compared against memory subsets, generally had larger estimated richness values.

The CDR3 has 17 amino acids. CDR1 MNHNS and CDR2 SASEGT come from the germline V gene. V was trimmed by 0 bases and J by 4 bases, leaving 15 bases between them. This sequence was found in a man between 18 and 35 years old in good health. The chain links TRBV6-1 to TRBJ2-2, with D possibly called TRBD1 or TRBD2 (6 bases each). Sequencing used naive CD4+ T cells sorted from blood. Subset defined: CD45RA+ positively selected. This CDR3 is CASSEAFGGRVTGELFF. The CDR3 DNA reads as TGTGCCAGCAGTGAAGCCTTCGGGGGCCGGGTCACCGGGGAGCTGTTTTTT.